This T cell receptor (beta chain) was profiled in a study of immune characteristics of hereditary and idiopathic chronic pancreatitis. Data came from immunoSEQ multiplex PCR; TCRdb stores just in-frame clones and leaves some out. This repertoire shows 8,500 to 9,500 clones, about 85% found once; its top ten account for approximately 15%. Overall study findings and caveats: Samples were taken only at TPIAT; differing disease duration may matter.

The CDR3 has 14 amino acids. With 2 bases removed from V and 3 bases from J, the gap between germline ends came to 10 bases. In germline, CDR1 is MNHNS, CDR2 SASEGT. Chronic pancreatitis tissue was collected during total pancreatectomy with islet autotransplantation. A note on this clone: What it binds is unknown.

The V and J genes are TRBV6-1 and TRBJ1-2, with D hard to call. The sequence came from a human donor with chronic pancreatitis. The specimen was pancreas tissue with idiopathic chronic pancreatitis. The CDR3 sequence: CASSESIRDYGYTF. The CDR3 region has the DNA TGTGCCAGCAGTGAATCAATCCGGGACTATGGCTACACCTTC.